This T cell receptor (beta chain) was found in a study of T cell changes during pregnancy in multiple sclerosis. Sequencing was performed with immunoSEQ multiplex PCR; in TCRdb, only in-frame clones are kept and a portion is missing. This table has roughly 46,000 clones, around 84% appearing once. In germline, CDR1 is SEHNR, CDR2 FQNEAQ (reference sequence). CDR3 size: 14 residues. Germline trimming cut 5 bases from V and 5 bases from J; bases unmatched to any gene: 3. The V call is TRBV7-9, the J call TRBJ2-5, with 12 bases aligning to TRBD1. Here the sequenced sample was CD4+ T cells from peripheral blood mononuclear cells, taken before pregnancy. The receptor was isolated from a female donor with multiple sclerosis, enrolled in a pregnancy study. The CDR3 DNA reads TGTGCCAGCAGCCCGGGACAGGGGGCTGAGACCCAGTACTTC. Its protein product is CASSPGQGAETQYF.